Presented here are 14 T cell receptor beta chains from one specimen sequenced in a study of T cell responses to AZD1222 COVID-19 vaccine. Assay: immunoSEQ multiplex PCR; the TCRdb copy retains only in-frame clones and omits some. Found here are 140,000 to 150,000 clones, around 93% of them singletons; the top ten hold roughly 9.1%. The material was peripheral blood, obtained on day 0 of AZD1222 vaccination. These receptors were collected from an adult in good health.

V and J are TRBV29-1 and TRBJ1-4, with TRBD1 matching 11 bases. The germline V gene encodes CDR1 SQVTM and CDR2 ANQGSEA. CDR3 length: 11 amino acids. Trimming at V came to 6 bases and at J to 13 bases, leaving 4 bases not matched to a gene. CDR3 loop: CSVPGQGVLFF. The CDR3 DNA is TGCAGCGTGCCGGGACAGGGGGTACTGTTTTTT.

This CDR3 reads CASSLGATAPSYEQYF. CDR3 nucleotides: TGTGCCAGCAGCTTAGGAGCCACGGCGCCCTCATACGAGCAGTACTTC. The chain recombines TRBV7-9 with TRBJ2-7; D remains ambiguous. This CDR3 has 16 residues. Germline V CDR1 and CDR2: SEHNR, FQNEAQ (reference sequence). V lost 1 base and J lost 4, with 17 bases in between.

This chain connects TRBV28 to TRBJ2-3; D is perhaps TRBD2 (9 bases). The CDR3 length is 17 residues. Trimming stripped 7 bases from V and 6 bases from J, with 26 bases between. Germline CDR1 reads MDHEN; CDR2 reads SYDVKM. This CDR3 reads CASIQGGTSRGRDTQYF. CDR3 DNA: TGTGCCAGCATCCAAGGTGGGACTAGCAGGGGGCGGGATACGCAGTATTTT.

The chain uses TRBV5-6 and TRBJ2-2; D may be TRBD1 or TRBD2 (5 bases each). Germline assignment: CDR1 SGHDT and CDR2 YYEEEE. V shed 3 bases and J shed 5 bases, with 20 bases lying between them. The CDR3 length is 17 residues. The CDR3 DNA sequence: TGTGCCAGCAGCTCAAGCGTCGGGGCGATGTGGACCGGGGAGCTGTTTTTT. It translates to CASSSSVGAMWTGELFF.

J is TRBJ2-7 and V is TRBV4-1; maybe TRBD1 (6 bases). This CDR3 spans 12 amino acids. V gave up 6 bases and J gave up 1 base, with 7 bases separating them. CDR1 MGHRA and CDR2 YSYEKL come from the germline V gene. CDR3 sequence reads: CASSDRSYEQYF. In DNA form, the CDR3 reads TGCGCCAGCAGTGACAGGTCCTACGAGCAGTACTTC.

This sequence joins TRBV19 and TRBJ1-6; D remains ambiguous. Trimming stripped 6 bases from V and 3 bases from J, with 9 bases between. CDR3 length: 14 amino acids. The germline V gene encodes CDR1 LNHDA and CDR2 SQIVND (reference sequence). The CDR3 spells CASRGHVYNSPLHF. CDR3 nucleotide sequence: TGTGCCAGTAGAGGGCACGTCTATAATTCACCCCTCCACTTT.

This chain joins TRBV6-2 or TRBV6-3 and TRBJ1-1; D is ambiguous. Germline assignment: CDR1 MNHEY and CDR2 SVGEGT. Deletions cut 6 bases from V and 2 bases from J, with 7 bases between. The CDR3 is 12 residues long. In DNA, the CDR3 is TGTGCCAGCAGCCTTCCAAACACTGAAGCTTTCTTT. Translating gives CASSLPNTEAFF.

The chain carries TRBV18 and TRBJ2-6, with D unclear. CDR1 is KGHSH, CDR2 LQKENI, per germline. This CDR3 spans 13 amino acids. Trimming cost V 6 bases and J 2 bases, with 5 bases left between them. CDR3 region: CASSPPGANVLTF. The CDR3 nucleotides are TGTGCCAGCTCTCCCCCTGGGGCCAACGTCCTGACTTTC.

The chain couples TRBV4-1 to TRBJ1-4; D is unresolved. With 1 base removed from V and 0 bases from J, the gap between germline ends came to 6 bases. The CDR3 length is 15 residues. Germline V gene data show CDR1 as MGHRA and CDR2 as YSYEKL. The CDR3 DNA sequence: TGCGCCAGCAGCCAAGGGACGACAACTAATGAAAAACTGTTTTTT. It is translated as CASSQGTTTNEKLFF.

The genes are TRBV10-3 and TRBJ2-1; the match to TRBD2 covers 9 bases. Germline V gene sequence: CDR1 ENHRY, CDR2 SYGVKD. The CDR3 consists of 15 residues. With 0 bases clipped from V and 6 bases from J, the junction kept 3 bases outside the gene matches. CDR3: CAISESLAGRNEQFF. As DNA, the CDR3 is TGTGCCATCAGTGAGTCACTAGCGGGCCGCAATGAGCAGTTCTTC.

The chain is built from TRBV4-1 and TRBJ1-3; 7 bases match TRBD1. V trimming: 4 bases; J trimming: 0 bases; junction bases outside the gene matches: 3. CDR3 length equals 15 residues. Germline CDR1 and CDR2: MGHRA and YSYEKL. The CDR3 nucleotides read TGCGCCAGCAGCCTTCGGGACAGCTCTGGAAACACCATATATTTT. Its protein is CASSLRDSSGNTIYF.

V and J are TRBV10-3 and TRBJ1-1; 7 bases agree with TRBD1. J lost 6 bases, V lost 6 bases, and 7 bases had no gene match. The CDR3 is made up of 13 amino acids. Germline CDR1 ENHRY, CDR2 SYGVKD. CDR3 nucleotide sequence: TGTGCCATCAGGCCTCAGGGGGGAGCTGAAGCTTTCTTT. Residues: CAIRPQGGAEAFF.

This rearrangement joins TRBV19 to TRBJ1-2; D gene uncertain. Between the trimmed V and J ends, which lost 2 bases and 4 bases, there was a span of 5 bases. In germline, CDR1 is LNHDA, CDR2 SQIVND (reference sequence). The CDR3 runs 12 residues. The CDR3 loop is CASSIIGYGYTF. In DNA form, the CDR3 reads TGTGCCAGTAGTATAATTGGCTATGGCTACACCTTC.

The genes are TRBV27 and TRBJ2-3; tentative D call: TRBD1 (6 bases). V was cut by 6 bases and J by 4 bases, with 14 bases left in between. The CDR3 has 14 amino acids. The germline CDR1 and CDR2 sequences are MNHEY and SMNVEV (reference sequence). CDR3: CASRLQGGADTQYF. CDR3 sequence (DNA): TGTGCCAGCAGACTACAGGGTGGGGCAGATACGCAGTATTTT.